Listed below are T cell receptor beta chains from one sample, sequenced in a study of blood T cell repertoires in COVID-19. Assay: immunoSEQ multiplex PCR; the TCRdb copy retains only in-frame clones and omits some. The data hold some 310,000 clones, with roughly 90% observed a single time. Sample: peripheral blood. Receptor source: a young woman with COVID-19, enrolled during active disease. The CDR3 runs from the conserved cysteine through the conserved F or W. The order of the fields is D gene, V gene, clone size, J gene, CDR3 DNA, CDR3 protein. The D gene is left open where the match is weak. Clone sizes are given selectively: once, few, many, or a class where the clone is expanded.

NA	TRBV28	NA	TRBJ1-1	TGTGCCAGCATACGGCGGGAGACTGAAGCTTTCTTT	CASIRRETEAFF
TRBD1	TRBV19	NA	TRBJ1-3	TGTGCCAGTAGTATCGACAGGGAGGTTGGAAACACCATATATTTT	CASSIDREVGNTIYF
TRBD2	TRBV30	NA	TRBJ2-3	TGTGCCTGGAGTGTACTAGCGGGGGGACTCACAGATACGCAGTATTTT	CAWSVLAGGLTDTQYF
NA	TRBV6-5	NA	TRBJ2-7	TGTGCCAGCACTAGAGGGCCCCTCACCGAGCAGTACTTC	CASTRGPLTEQYF
TRBD2	TRBV3-1/TRBV3-2	NA	TRBJ2-3	TGTGCCAGCAGCCAAGAAGGGCTCGGGAGGGTCCTCACAGATACGCAGTATTTT	CASSQEGLGRVLTDTQYF
NA	TRBV7-2	NA	TRBJ2-2	TGTGCCAGCAGCGTCACAGGGCCCAACACCGGGGAGCTGTTTTTT	CASSVTGPNTGELFF
NA	TRBV18	NA	TRBJ2-5	TGTGCCAGCTCACCACCCTCAAGCTTGGAGACCCAGTACTTC	CASSPPSSLETQYF
TRBD2	TRBV28	NA	TRBJ2-7	TGTGCCAGCAGCTACCCAGTAGCGGGAGCCCACGAGCAGTACTTC	CASSYPVAGAHEQYF
TRBD1	TRBV7-8	NA	TRBJ2-3	TGTGCCAGCAGCTTATCAGGGGGAAGCACAGATACGCAGTATTTT	CASSLSGGSTDTQYF
TRBD1	TRBV2	NA	TRBJ1-2	TGTGCCAGCAGTGCGGGACAGGGGGTATATGGCTACACCTTC	CASSAGQGVYGYTF
TRBD1	TRBV6-5	NA	TRBJ1-2	TGTGCCAGTTCGAACAGGGGAGGTATTGTCTATGGCTACACCTTC	CASSNRGGIVYGYTF
NA	TRBV3-1/TRBV3-2	NA	TRBJ1-6	TGTGCCAGCAGCCAAGATCACGGGGGTGGAACACCCCTCCACTTT	CASSQDHGGGTPLHF
NA	TRBV2	NA	TRBJ1-6	TGTGCCAGCAGTGCCGACACACTGGGACCCCTCCACTTT	CASSADTLGPLHF
TRBD1	TRBV30	NA	TRBJ1-1	TGTGCCAGCACACCCAGGGGGTCTTGGACTGAAGCTTTCTTT	CASTPRGSWTEAFF
NA	TRBV5-5	NA	TRBJ1-1	TGTGCCAGCAGCTTGGATGTCCCCGCAGGCAGAAACACTGAAGCTTTCTTT	CASSLDVPAGRNTEAFF
TRBD2	TRBV7-6	once	TRBJ2-1	TGTGCCAGCAGCTTGGGACTAGCGGGAGAGTACAATGAGCAGTTCTTC	CASSLGLAGEYNEQFF
TRBD1	TRBV27	NA	TRBJ1-2	TGTGCCAGCAGCCACGGGACAGCACATGGCTACACCTTC	CASSHGTAHGYTF
NA	TRBV12-3/TRBV12-4	NA	TRBJ1-4	TGTGCCAGCAGTTTAGGAGCCAATGAAAAACTGTTTTTT	CASSLGANEKLFF
NA	TRBV10-3	once	TRBJ1-2	TGTGCCATCAGTGAGTCGCTAGGGGATTATGGCTACACCTTC	CAISESLGDYGYTF
TRBD1	TRBV12-3/TRBV12-4	NA	TRBJ1-1	TGTGCCAGCAGCCGAGACAGGGACAGAGCTTTCTTT	CASSRDRDRAFF
NA	TRBV28	NA	TRBJ2-6	TGTGCCAGCAGTACTCAACTTACAGGGTCTGGGGCCAACGTCCTGACTTTC	CASSTQLTGSGANVLTF
TRBD1	TRBV19	NA	TRBJ1-6	TGTGCCACAGGACAGGGGAATAATTCACCCCTCCACTTT	CATGQGNNSPLHF
TRBD1	TRBV7-2	NA	TRBJ1-1	TGTGCCAGCAGCATGGAGGGACAGGGGTACACTGAAGCTTTCTTT	CASSMEGQGYTEAFF
NA	TRBV6-2/TRBV6-3	NA	TRBJ1-2	TGTGCCAGCAGTTACCGCTCAGGGGCAGGGGGCTACACCTTC	CASSYRSGAGGYTF
TRBD2	TRBV10-2	NA	TRBJ2-2	TGCGCCAGCAAATTAGCGGGAGGGCCTGGCGGGGAGCTGTTTTTT	CASKLAGGPGGELFF
TRBD2	TRBV24-1	few	TRBJ2-1	TGTGCCACCGCTCGACTAGCGGGTGGCTACAATGAGCAGTTCTTC	CATARLAGGYNEQFF
TRBD2	TRBV27	once	TRBJ2-1	TGTGCCAGCAACTCTCTGGGCGGGAGTCGCAATGAGCAGTTCTTC	CASNSLGGSRNEQFF
NA	TRBV27	few	TRBJ2-7	TGTGCCAGCAGTTTTGGAACAAGGAGCGAGCAGTACTTC	CASSFGTRSEQYF
NA	TRBV11-3	NA	TRBJ2-3	TGTGCCAGCAGCTTAGATAGCCATACGCAGTATTTT	CASSLDSHTQYF
NA	TRBV3-1/TRBV3-2	once	TRBJ1-1	TGTGCCAGCAGCCAAGATGCGGGGGGGGCTTTCTTT	CASSQDAGGAFF
TRBD1	TRBV6-5	NA	TRBJ2-5	TGTGCCAGCAGTTTGGGGGACAGGGTCCAAGAGACCCAGTACTTC	CASSLGDRVQETQYF
TRBD2	TRBV5-4	NA	TRBJ2-3	TGTGCCAGCAGCGTGCTAGCGGGAGGCGACACAGATACGCAGTATTTT	CASSVLAGGDTDTQYF
NA	TRBV10-3	NA	TRBJ1-1	TGTGCCATCACCAGGGCCGAGGGACTCGGGAACACTGAAGCTTTCTTT	CAITRAEGLGNTEAFF
NA	TRBV2	NA	TRBJ2-1	TGTGCCAGCAGTGAATTACAGAGCTACAATGAGCAGTTCTTC	CASSELQSYNEQFF
TRBD1	TRBV11-2	NA	TRBJ1-3	TGTGCCAGCAGCCTGGACAGGATTGAGGGAAACACCATATATTTT	CASSLDRIEGNTIYF
NA	TRBV7-3	NA	TRBJ1-2	TGTGCCAGCAGCTTCCAGGGTGACTATGGCTACACCTTC	CASSFQGDYGYTF
TRBD1	TRBV3-1/TRBV3-2	NA	TRBJ2-5	TGTGCCAGCAGCCAAAGACAGGGCACACAAGAGACCCAGTACTTC	CASSQRQGTQETQYF
NA	TRBV7-2	NA	TRBJ2-7	TGTGCCAGCAGCTTAGAGCCGGACAGATCTTCACTCTACGAGCAGTACTTC	CASSLEPDRSSLYEQYF
NA	TRBV29-1	NA	TRBJ1-1	TGCAGCGTTGTTCGGGGAAACACTGAAGCTTTCTTT	CSVVRGNTEAFF
NA	TRBV14	NA	TRBJ1-1	TGTGCCAGCAGCCAGGCGACCGGGGGATCTGAAGCTTTCTTT	CASSQATGGSEAFF
NA	TRBV7-3	NA	TRBJ2-6	TGTGCCAGCAGCTTAAGCTCAGGGGTTACTGGGGCCAACGTCCTGACTTTC	CASSLSSGVTGANVLTF